This T cell receptor beta chain was found in a study of T cell responses to AZD1222 COVID-19 vaccine (dated by TCRdb to the early 2020s). About the study as a whole: AZD1222 recipients given second doses at about 4 weeks or at about 12 weeks were pooled, since spike-specific TCR depth and breadth were not found to differ between the two schedules. TCR sequencing covered approximately 230 trial participants: about 210 given two doses of AZD1222 and around 26 given two doses of MenACWY control vaccine. Trial participants were enrolled into age subgroups of 18-55, 56-69 and 70-plus years, which contained 148, 28 and 57 TCR-sequenced participants, respectively. Study-level results and caveats: Conclusions about previously exposed vaccinees are limited, since just five to seven AZD1222 recipients were seropositive for SARS-CoV-2 at baseline. Reportedly, almost half of the unique spike-specific TCRs recognized epitopes lying outside the regions that are mutated in the B.1.351 and B.1.1.7 variants. The whole spike protein was spanned by vaccine-associated CD4 TCRs, and dominant responses were seen in regions 160-218 and 743-854. Most participants were white British and females outnumbered males, and the authors suggested that clonal diversity may have been underestimated. In the small 56-69-year group, the increase in depth fell short of significance, most likely because of low power. Because no day 14 peak-response samples were available, the repertoires could be characterized only after the peak T cell response. A significant rise in spike-specific TCR breadth and depth was observed after two AZD1222 doses relative to day 0 and relative to MenACWY recipients.

Worth noting for this clone: No cognate antigen has been identified for it. Base qualities were left out, and no much larger clone turns up one base away.

The CDR3 regions of human TCRbeta chains were analyzed by immunosequencing. Per the source publication's procedure: TCRs in the repertoires were matched against a reference library of SARS-CoV-2-specific TCRs that had been generated with the MIRA antigen-specificity platform. Breadth was defined as the fraction of unique TCRs that were SARS-CoV-2-associated, and depth was defined as the fraction of total T cells that were SARS-CoV-2-associated. Using the MIRA data, every spike-specific TCR was mapped to the spike region that the TCR reacted to and assigned to either a CD4 or a CD8 class. Log10-transformed breadth and depth values were compared by one-way ANOVA with Sidak's multiple comparisons tests. TCRdb stores this immuneACCESS table with in-frame sequences only. Part of the clones is absent; in the studies checked, under half of the shortfall reflects unresolved V genes, and no reason is known for the rest. From that table come the V and J calls and clone size; the DNA was used to work out D and trimming. The sample contains under 100,000 clones, over 75% of them found a single time. The ten largest clones add up to less than 20% of the sample.

Cut back by 4 bases and 4 bases, the V and J ends lie 15 bases apart. The CDR3 starts with the cysteine, ends with the phenylalanine, and has 15 residues. Left in the record is the CDR3 DNA by itself, 45 bases read in frame from the first base. The germline V gene encodes CDR1 SGHKS and CDR2 YYEKEE (reference sequence). This specimen's time point label, per the study, means: baseline before first vaccination. The vaccinee samples were drawn from two UK trials, COV001 and COV002, one of which was a single-blind randomized controlled phase 2/3 trial testing AZD1222 (ChAdOx1 nCoV-19) in healthy adults. For TCRbeta chain sequencing, PBMC samples were collected from trial participants at day 0 and at day 28 after the second dose.

The clonotype originates from an adult in good health. The chain joins TRBV5-5 to TRBJ2-1, with the D segment identity uncertain. Sequenced material: peripheral blood, taken on day 0 of AZD1222 vaccination. This receptor carries the CDR3 CASSPVFPIYNEQFF. The DNA sequence follows: TGTGCCAGCAGCCCAGTCTTTCCGATTTACAATGAGCAGTTCTTC.